This is a list of T cell receptor beta chains from one sample in a study of cytomegalovirus exposure and HLA in healthy donors. Using immunoSEQ multiplex PCR, the repertoire was profiled, and TCRdb retains in-frame clones only, with some absent. The sample gives 90,000 to 100,000 clones, roughly two thirds of which show up once; under 3% is in the top ten. The specimen sequenced was PBMCs. Receptors were obtained from a middle-aged man in good health and CMV-seronegative. Each CDR3 is given with its conserved first and last residue. D genes are given only for firm matches. Size is omitted from some rows. Given values are once, few, many or a class for expanded clones.

size	D	J	V	DNA	CDR3
.	TRBD2	TRBJ2-7	TRBV7-9	TGTGCCAGCAGTTCACTAGCGGGAACCCAAGTCTACGAGCAGTACTTC	CASSSLAGTQVYEQYF
.	TRBD1	TRBJ1-2	TRBV28	TGTGCCAGCAGTTTGGACAGGGTCGACTATGGCTACACCTTC	CASSLDRVDYGYTF
.	.	TRBJ2-1	TRBV13	TGTGCCAGCAGCCCGGGGAAGGGAAATGAGCAGTTCTTC	CASSPGKGNEQFF
once	TRBD2	TRBJ2-3	TRBV30	TGTGCCTGGAGTAGGAGCGGGGGGCCTGGGGATACGCAGTATTTT	CAWSRSGGPGDTQYF
.	.	TRBJ1-4	TRBV7-9	TGTTCCAGCAGCATAGGGGAATGGACATCGGAGGAAAAACTGTTTTTT	CSSSIGEWTSEEKLFF
.	TRBD2	TRBJ2-3	TRBV29-1	TGCAGCGTTGAACTGACTAGCTCAAATACGCAGTATTTT	CSVELTSSNTQYF
.	TRBD1	TRBJ2-3	TRBV11-3	TGTGCCAGCAGCTCTCAGGGGGCTAGAGATACGCAGTATTTT	CASSSQGARDTQYF
.	TRBD1	TRBJ2-3	TRBV4-1	TGCGCCAGCAGCAGAACACAGGGGACAGATACGCAGTATTTT	CASSRTQGTDTQYF
once	.	TRBJ2-2	TRBV29-1	TGCAGCGTTGAAGTAACATACACCGGGGAGCTGTTTTTT	CSVEVTYTGELFF
few	.	TRBJ2-7	TRBV7-6	TGTGCCAGCAGCTCCGAAGAACTAGTCTCGAGCTCCTACGAGCAGTACTTC	CASSSEELVSSSYEQYF
few	.	TRBJ2-7	TRBV6-1	TGTGCCAGCAGTGAAGCTTCATCCTACGAGCAGTACTTC	CASSEASSYEQYF
.	.	TRBJ2-5	TRBV19	TGTGCCAGCCGGACAAGAAGTAACCAAGAGACCCAGTACTTC	CASRTRSNQETQYF
.	.	TRBJ1-6	TRBV10-1	TGCGCCAGCAGTGCGGCAGGGCTGGATTCACCCCTCCACTTT	CASSAAGLDSPLHF
medium-sized	.	TRBJ1-1	TRBV2	TGTGCCAGCAGCTCTCAGACGGTGAGGGATACTGAAGCTTTCTTT	CASSSQTVRDTEAFF
.	TRBD1	TRBJ1-1	TRBV11-2	TGTGCCAGCAGTTACGCAGGGGGCGGCACTGAAGCTTTCTTT	CASSYAGGGTEAFF
.	TRBD1	TRBJ2-7	TRBV2	TGTGCCAGCAGTCCCGACAGGGGGACCCCCTACGAGCAGTACTTC	CASSPDRGTPYEQYF
.	TRBD1	TRBJ2-7	TRBV28	TGTGCCAGCTCTGGACAGGACTCCTACGAGCAGTACTTC	CASSGQDSYEQYF
.	TRBD1	TRBJ2-3	TRBV10-1	TGCGCCAGCAGGACAGGGCCATCAGATACGCAGTATTTT	CASRTGPSDTQYF
.	.	TRBJ2-3	TRBV4-1	TGCGCCAGCAGCCAAGATGGCTCCACGCAGTATTTT	CASSQDGSTQYF
.	.	TRBJ2-7	TRBV6-5	TGTGCCACCTCAGGGGGGCAGTACTACGAGCAGTACTTC	CATSGGQYYEQYF
.	.	TRBJ2-7	TRBV7-9	TGTGCCAGCAGCTTAGGCGGGGCTGTGTACGAGCAGTACTTC	CASSLGGAVYEQYF
.	TRBD1	TRBJ2-1	TRBV6-1	TGTGCCAGCAGTGAAGGACAGGGTCCCTACAATGAGCAGTTCTTC	CASSEGQGPYNEQFF
.	TRBD1	TRBJ2-7	TRBV11-2	TGTGCCAGCAGCTTGCGGTCTCTGGACAGGGGAGGGGGGCAGTACTTC	CASSLRSLDRGGGQYF
.	.	TRBJ2-7	TRBV18	TGTGCCAGCTCACCGAACTCGGCCTACGAGCAGTACTTC	CASSPNSAYEQYF
.	TRBD2	TRBJ2-7	TRBV6-5	TGTGCCAGCAGTTACTCGCCTAGCGGGAGAGGGGGCGAGCAGTACTTC	CASSYSPSGRGGEQYF
.	.	TRBJ1-1	TRBV7-9	TGTGCCAGCAGCTCATCCCAGGGGCTGAACACTGAAGCTTTCTTT	CASSSSQGLNTEAFF
.	.	TRBJ1-2	TRBV30	TGTGCCTGGAGTGATCAGGGCACCTATGGCTACACCTTC	CAWSDQGTYGYTF
.	.	TRBJ2-1	TRBV15	TGTGCCACCAGCAGAGATCTAGGCAGGGGCAATGAGCAGTTCTTC	CATSRDLGRGNEQFF
.	TRBD1	TRBJ2-1	TRBV28	TGTGCCAGCAGTAGGGACAGGGTAGGGGATGGGGGACGCAATGAGCAGTTCTTC	CASSRDRVGDGGRNEQFF
.	.	TRBJ2-1	TRBV6-1	TGTGCCAGCAGCCCGGGATTTAGCTCCTACAATGAGCAGTTCTTC	CASSPGFSSYNEQFF
.	TRBD1	TRBJ1-5	TRBV30	TGTGCCTGGAGTGACCGCGGACAGGGTTATCAGCCCCAGCATTTT	CAWSDRGQGYQPQHF
.	.	TRBJ1-1	TRBV6-9	TGTGCCAGCAGTTATAGACCAGGGACTGAAGCTTTCTTT	CASSYRPGTEAFF
.	TRBD1	TRBJ1-3	TRBV18	TGTGCCAGCTCACCGTTGGGACAGGGGGGAAACACCATATATTTT	CASSPLGQGGNTIYF
once	.	TRBJ1-2	TRBV9	TGTGCCAGCAGCGTAGAGGGCTCGGGGGATGGCTACACCTTC	CASSVEGSGDGYTF
.	TRBD1	TRBJ2-7	TRBV28	TGTGCCAGCAGTTTAGTGGCAGGGGGCCCCTACGAGCAGTACTTC	CASSLVAGGPYEQYF
.	.	TRBJ2-2	TRBV5-5	TGTGCCAGCAGCTTTTGGGCCCCGGCCCTCCCCGGGGAGCTGTTTTTT	CASSFWAPALPGELFF
.	.	TRBJ2-3	TRBV5-1	TGCGCCAGCAGCCTACAGGACACTAGCACAGATACGCAGTATTTT	CASSLQDTSTDTQYF
.	.	TRBJ2-6	TRBV7-6	TGTGCCAGCAGCCGCAGGGGATCTGGGGCCAACGTCCTGACTTTC	CASSRRGSGANVLTF
.	.	TRBJ2-7	TRBV18	TGTGCCAGCTCAACCGGCTACGAGCAGTACTTC	CASSTGYEQYF
.	TRBD1	TRBJ1-1	TRBV29-1	TGCAGCGCAATAAAGGGGGCTAGGACTGAAGCTTTCTTT	CSAIKGARTEAFF
.	TRBD1	TRBJ1-2	TRBV6-1	TGTGCCAGCAGAATTACAGGGGGCAGGAACTATGGCTACACCTTC	CASRITGGRNYGYTF
.	TRBD1	TRBJ1-1	TRBV12-5	TGTGCTAGTGGTTTGGTAACTACAGGGGACACTGAAGCTTTCTTT	CASGLVTTGDTEAFF
.	.	TRBJ2-7	TRBV28	TGTGCCACCCGGCGCCGGGTGGGTTTTATGAACGAGCAGTACTTC	CATRRRVGFMNEQYF
once	TRBD1	TRBJ1-4	TRBV4-3	TGCGCCAGCAGCAACAACAGACAGGGCCCTAATGAAAAACTGTTTTTT	CASSNNRQGPNEKLFF
.	.	TRBJ1-3	TRBV6-5	TGTGCCAGCAGAGATACAGGGTCCGGAAACACCATATATTTT	CASRDTGSGNTIYF
.	.	TRBJ1-5	TRBV14	TGTGCCAGCAGCCAAAGAAGAGACAGCAACAATCAGCCCCAGCATTTT	CASSQRRDSNNQPQHF
.	TRBD1	TRBJ1-2	TRBV10-3	TGTGCCATCAGTGAGCCATACAGGGGGCGAAATGGCTACACCTTC	CAISEPYRGRNGYTF
.	.	TRBJ2-2	TRBV13	TGTGCCAGCAGCATCCGGGACGGGGGTGTGGGGGAGCTGTTTTTT	CASSIRDGGVGELFF
.	.	TRBJ2-5	TRBV9	TGTGCCAGCAGCGTAGGGGGGGACGCACAAGAGACCCAGTACTTC	CASSVGGDAQETQYF
.	TRBD1	TRBJ2-7	TRBV7-2	TGTGCCAGCAGCCGAATCGGGACAGGAGGCTACGAGCAGTACTTC	CASSRIGTGGYEQYF
few	TRBD1	TRBJ1-2	TRBV2	TGTGCCAGCGGAGACAGGGGGCCTTCCTATGGCTACACCTTC	CASGDRGPSYGYTF
few	.	TRBJ2-7	TRBV7-9	TGTGCCAGCAGCTTGGGTGGGAGGGAGCAGTACTTC	CASSLGGREQYF
.	TRBD2	TRBJ2-7	TRBV10-3	TGTGCCACGACTAGCGGCGATTCCTACGAGCAGTACTTC	CATTSGDSYEQYF
.	.	TRBJ1-2	TRBV5-5	TGTGCCAGCAGCCCAGATGGCGGGAGTTATGGCTACACCTTC	CASSPDGGSYGYTF
medium-sized	TRBD1	TRBJ1-4	TRBV7-9	TGTGCCAGCAGCTCGGGACAGGGGAACGAAAAACTGTTTTTT	CASSSGQGNEKLFF
few	TRBD1	TRBJ1-1	TRBV6-1	TGTGCCAGCACCTTGGGACAGTGGGATGAAGCTTTCTTT	CASTLGQWDEAFF
few	TRBD1	TRBJ2-7	TRBV9	TGTGCCAGCAGCGTAGCGACAGGGAAACAATACGAGCAGTACTTC	CASSVATGKQYEQYF
.	.	TRBJ2-3	TRBV5-1	TGCGCCAGCAGCGCGGGCGGGAACTCAGATACGCAGTATTTT	CASSAGGNSDTQYF
.	TRBD1	TRBJ1-1	TRBV29-1	TGCAGCGTTCCGCTTGCCGGGACAGGGAACACTGAAGCTTTCTTT	CSVPLAGTGNTEAFF
.	.	TRBJ2-6	TRBV5-4	TGTGCCAGCAGCTTGCGGTCCTCTGGGGCCAACGTCCTGACTTTC	CASSLRSSGANVLTF